This record covers a single TCR beta chain. By its share of the sample, this clonotype is medium-sized (0.01 to 0.1%). It has no known antigen specificity. Within one base of it there is no much larger clone, and no base qualities were kept. The data are from a study of T cells generated in artificial thymic organoids (dated by TCRdb to about 2017). Study-level background: In some experiments, thymic T cells were further FACS-purified to deplete CD4 immature single positive or double positive precursors. The study compared the TCR alpha and beta CDR3 repertoires of CD8 single positive T cells derived from in vitro artificial thymic organoids against those of naive CD8 T cells from thymus and peripheral blood. Displayed repertoire sequencing data were described as representative of three independent experiments. Study-wide conclusions, independent of this receptor: Organoid-derived CD8 single positive T cells showed physiological TCR clonotype diversity comparable to thymic and blood naive CD8 T cells.

TCRalpha and TCRbeta libraries were amplified in separate semi-nested PCR reactions using Advantage 2 and reverse primers located in the TRAC or TRBC constant regions. The amount of total RNA used for first-strand cDNA synthesis ranged from roughly 3 to 500 ng. The TCR cDNA libraries were generated by 5'-RACE using the SMARTer PCR cDNA Synthesis kit, with a poly-dT primer driving first-strand synthesis. The semi-nested reverse primers in the constant regions carried 5-nucleotide sample-specific barcodes, and the PCR products were cleaned up with the Zymo DNA Clean and Concentrator-5 kit. Up to ten barcoded samples were pooled, ligated to Illumina adaptors and sequenced on an Illumina MiSeq as 2 x 150 bp paired-end reads. The authors' analysis ran thus. After demultiplexing, reads were aligned using BLAT against a custom library built from IMGT containing every combination of human TRAV, TRAJ, TRBV, TRBD and TRBJ. The best BLAT hits were picked using pslCDnaFilter (-maxAligns=1, -ignoreIntrons), and custom Perl scripts were used to calculate clonotype frequencies. The public reads were reprocessed in TCRdb via fastp at Q25 and MiXCR, keeping in-frame beta chains. Rows with a matching CDR3 protein are joined into one entry that keeps the most common DNA and genes. The V and J calls reflect TCRdb's pipeline rather than the authors' work. The sample table holds over 6,500 distinct CDR3 sequences, of which about a sixth were seen once. The biggest ten clones account for more than 1.4% of the sample.

Per the germline V gene, SQVTM is the CDR1 and ANQGSEA is the CDR2. The CDR3 spans 17 residues, from the cysteine through the phenylalanine. The DNA shown is the 51-base CDR3, in frame from base 1. Clipping removes 3 bases from V and 1 base from J, with 12 as the unmatched junction base count. Primary CD8+ T cells were enriched by magnetic beads using the Miltenyi CD8+ T cell Isolation Kit. Organoid and thymic CD3+TCRalphabeta+CD8 single positive T cells were FACS sorted before RNA extraction. For each sample, the RNeasy Micro kit was used to purify total RNA from approximately 40,000 to 200,000 sorted cells, and RNA quality was checked on an Agilent RNA 6000 Nano chip. Thymic fragments were dissected, disrupted by pipetting and filtered through a 70 um strainer so that thymocytes were released.

The clonotype originates from a human donor who gave cord blood stem cells for thymic organoid culture, a cardiac surgery patient who gave postnatal thymus, or a blood donor (not recorded which). This receptor chain uses TRBV29-1 and TRBJ2-5; the junction holds 9 bases that match TRBD1. Specimen: naive CD8+ T cells from the thymus. The cell subset or site label, read with the paper, signifies: CD3+TCRalphabeta+CD8SP T cells; for blood, CD45RO-CCR7+ naive CD8+ T cells. The CDR3 region: CSVDGLRGQGIQETQYF. Here is the DNA: TGCAGCGTTGACGGCCTACGAGGACAGGGGATCCAAGAGACCCAGTACTTC.